The TCR beta chain described here comes from a study of blood T cell repertoires in COVID-19. In the study overall: Sources were T cells, B-cell-depleted T cells, or PBMCs; the material itself was cDNA or gDNA.

Participants had their cohort set by participant-reported clinical history. The method was immunoSEQ multiplex PCR; TCRdb's version includes in-frame clones alone and lacks a portion of them. Here the sample spans about 210,000 clones, roughly 86% being singletons. The receptor was isolated from a man aged 18 to 30 with acute COVID-19. The sample consisted of PBMCs or T cells enriched from blood (not recorded which).

The CDR3 protein is CASSRAGGINEQFF. The DNA of the CDR3 is TGTGCCAGCAGTCGAGCAGGGGGAATCAATGAGCAGTTCTTC. The chain joins TRBV27 to TRBJ2-1; 7 nucleotides match TRBD1. Germline V gene lookup returns CDR1 MNHEY and CDR2 SMNVEV (reference sequence). Trimming cost V 5 bases and J 6 bases; bases outside gene matches: 7. The CDR3 runs to 14 residues.